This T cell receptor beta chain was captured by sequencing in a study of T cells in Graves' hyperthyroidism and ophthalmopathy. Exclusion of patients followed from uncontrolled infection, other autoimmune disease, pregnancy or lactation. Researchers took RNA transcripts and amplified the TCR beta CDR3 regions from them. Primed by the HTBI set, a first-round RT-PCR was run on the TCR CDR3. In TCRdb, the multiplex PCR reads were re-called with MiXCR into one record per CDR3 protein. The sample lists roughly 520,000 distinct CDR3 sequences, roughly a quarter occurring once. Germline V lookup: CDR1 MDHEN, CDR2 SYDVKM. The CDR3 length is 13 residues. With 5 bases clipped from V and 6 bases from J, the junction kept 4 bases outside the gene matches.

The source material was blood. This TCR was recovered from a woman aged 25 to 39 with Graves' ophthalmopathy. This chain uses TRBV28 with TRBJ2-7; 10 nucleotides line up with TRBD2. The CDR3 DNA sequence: TGTGCCAGCAGTAATAGCGGGAGGCTCGAGCAGTACTTC. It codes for CASSNSGRLEQYF.